This is a list of T cell receptor beta chains from one sample in a study of OX40 agonist ivuxolimab in advanced cancers. Sequenced by immunoSEQ multiplex PCR; TCRdb stores in-frame clones only, minus some. The sample holds over 100,000 clones; 85% to 95% are singletons and the top ten take 0.9% to 1.2%. The sample here was CD4+ or CD8+ T cells sorted from blood, taken in a trial of the OX40 agonist ivuxolimab. These receptors were taken from an adult with an advanced solid tumor such as melanoma, head and neck, liver or kidney cancer. CDR3s include the opening cysteine and the closing phenylalanine or tryptophan. The D gene is left open where the match is weak. Size tells how often a clone was seen (once, few, many) or the class of an expanded clone, and some rows leave it out.

clone size,D gene,J gene,V gene,CDR3 protein,CDR3 DNA
.,.,TRBJ1-2,TRBV5-1,CASSLDRNNYGYTF,TGCGCCAGCAGCTTGGACAGGAATAACTATGGCTACACCTTC
.,.,TRBJ2-1,TRBV7-2,CASSSSGAWDEQFF,TGTGCCAGCAGCTCCAGCGGAGCCTGGGATGAGCAGTTCTTC
.,.,TRBJ1-3,TRBV7-2,CASSRGNTIYF,TGTGCCAGCAGCAGGGGAAACACCATATATTTT
.,TRBD1,TRBJ2-7,TRBV7-2,CASSLQGGLSSYEQYF,TGTGCCAGCAGCCTACAGGGGGGATTAAGCTCCTACGAGCAGTACTTC
.,TRBD2,TRBJ2-1,TRBV5-4,CASSEGLAGNNEQFF,TGTGCCAGCAGCGAGGGACTAGCGGGGAACAATGAGCAGTTCTTC
.,TRBD2,TRBJ2-7,TRBV5-1,CASSLGYAISRFGGSSYEQYF,TGCGCCAGCAGCTTGGGATATGCCATTTCCCGCTTTGGCGGGAGCTCCTACGAGCAGTACTTC
.,TRBD1,TRBJ1-2,TRBV2,CASSLRTGGANYGYTF,TGTGCCAGCAGTCTCAGAACAGGGGGCGCTAACTATGGCTACACCTTC
.,TRBD1,TRBJ1-6,TRBV5-6,CASKNRDRDNSPLHF,TGTGCCAGCAAAAACCGGGACAGGGATAATTCACCCCTCCACTTT
.,.,TRBJ1-1,TRBV19,CASSIIGAGSRTEAFF,TGTGCCAGTAGTATTATTGGGGCAGGGTCGCGCACTGAAGCTTTCTTT
.,.,TRBJ2-7,TRBV7-3,CASSLGGSSPTYEQYF,TGTGCCAGCAGCTTAGGTGGGTCTTCGCCCACCTACGAGCAGTACTTC
.,TRBD1,TRBJ2-5,TRBV27,CASSPLPRGETQYF,TGTGCCAGCAGCCCTCTTCCCAGGGGGGAGACCCAGTACTTC
once,.,TRBJ2-7,TRBV28,CASRYYTTGSYEQYF,TGTGCCAGCAGGTATTATACAACGGGCTCCTACGAGCAGTACTTC
.,.,TRBJ2-1,TRBV10-1,CASKGAQPIF,TGCGCCAGCAAGGGAGCACAACCGATCTTC
.,.,TRBJ2-1,TRBV7-2,CASSAFGTQIFNEQFF,TGTGCCAGCAGCGCCTTTGGGACCCAAATTTTCAATGAGCAGTTCTTC
.,TRBD2,TRBJ2-6,TRBV5-4,CASSPSGGVTGANVLTF,TGTGCCAGCAGCCCGTCCGGGGGGGTGACCGGGGCCAACGTCCTGACTTTC
once,.,TRBJ2-7,TRBV5-1,CASSLGRRVASYEQYF,TGCGCCAGCAGCCTGGGGCGTAGGGTCGCTTCCTACGAGCAGTACTTC
.,TRBD2,TRBJ2-1,TRBV18,CASSPLQRELEWDNEQFF,TGTGCCAGCTCACCACTACAGCGGGAGCTTGAGTGGGACAATGAGCAGTTCTTC
.,.,TRBJ1-4,TRBV10-3,CAIRDIEEKLFF,TGTGCCATCCGGGACATAGAGGAAAAACTGTTTTTT
.,.,TRBJ2-1,TRBV7-9,CASSPPGSPSNEQFF,TGTGCCAGCAGCCCGCCCGGCTCTCCTTCCAATGAGCAGTTCTTC
.,.,TRBJ2-2,TRBV7-2,CASSLVLPNTGELFF,TGTGCCAGCAGCTTAGTGCTCCCGAACACCGGGGAGCTGTTTTTT
.,TRBD1,TRBJ2-7,TRBV6-6,CASSPQGEPYEQYF,TGTGCCAGTAGTCCACAGGGGGAACCCTACGAGCAGTACTTC
.,TRBD1,TRBJ1-6,TRBV9,CASSDGQGHSPLHF,TGTGCCAGCAGCGACGGACAGGGCCATTCACCCCTCCACTTT
.,.,TRBJ1-5,TRBV7-2,CASSLMEPYQPQHF,TGTGCCAGCAGCTTGATGGAACCTTATCAGCCCCAGCATTTT
once,TRBD1,TRBJ2-7,TRBV2,CASRPPTGTGDHEQYF,TGTGCCAGCAGACCCCCTACCGGGACAGGGGATCACGAGCAGTACTTC
.,.,TRBJ2-3,TRBV2,CASSDGVSSDTQYF,TGTGCCAGCAGTGACGGGGTTAGTTCAGATACGCAGTATTTT
.,.,TRBJ1-5,TRBV6-5,CATLYGTRNQPQHF,TGTGCCACCCTGTATGGGACCCGCAATCAGCCCCAGCATTTT
.,.,TRBJ1-1,TRBV13,CASSPGLPNTEAFF,TGTGCCAGCAGCCCGGGACTGCCGAACACTGAAGCTTTCTTT
.,.,TRBJ1-4,TRBV28,CASRPYGTRNEKLFF,TGTGCCAGCAGACCTTACGGTACCCGGAATGAAAAACTGTTTTTT
.,.,TRBJ2-3,TRBV6-5,CASRLGRSSTDTQYF,TGTGCCAGCAGGTTAGGACGGAGTAGCACAGATACGCAGTATTTT
.,.,TRBJ2-5,TRBV18,CASSPPNHQETQYF,TGTGCCAGCTCACCACCGAATCACCAAGAGACCCAGTACTTC
once,.,TRBJ2-7,TRBV7-2,CASSTPRGRGGSQYF,TGTGCCAGCAGCACCCCCCGGGGCAGGGGAGGGTCGCAGTACTTC
.,.,TRBJ1-6,TRBV27,CASSLVGTAEYSPLHF,TGTGCCAGCAGTTTAGTGGGTACAGCGGAATATTCACCCCTCCACTTT
.,TRBD2,TRBJ2-2,TRBV5-8,CASSLALVSGSNTGELFF,TGTGCCAGCAGCTTGGCCCTTGTTAGCGGGTCGAACACCGGGGAGCTGTTTTTT
.,.,TRBJ1-5,TRBV18,CASSPRGNQPQHF,TGTGCCAGCTCACCGAGGGGTAATCAGCCCCAGCATTTT
.,.,TRBJ1-1,TRBV7-2,CASSLLPAAFF,TGTGCCAGCAGCTTACTACCGGCGGCTTTCTTT
once,TRBD1,TRBJ1-1,TRBV6-1,CASSESQRDRVFRRSFTEAFF,TGTGCCAGCAGTGAATCCCAACGGGACAGGGTCTTCCGGAGGAGCTTTACTGAAGCTTTCTTT
.,TRBD1,TRBJ1-2,TRBV6-6,CASSTGTGVSAGYTF,TGTGCCAGCAGCACGGGGACAGGGGTTAGCGCTGGCTACACCTTC
.,.,TRBJ1-2,TRBV2,CASSEAEWGRGYTF,TGTGCCAGCAGTGAAGCGGAGTGGGGACGAGGCTACACCTTC
.,TRBD2,TRBJ2-1,TRBV15,CATSRDFGGLGEQFF,TGTGCCACCAGCAGAGATTTCGGGGGGTTAGGTGAGCAGTTCTTC
.,.,TRBJ2-7,TRBV6-1,CASSEAGGGTVAYEQYF,TGTGCCAGCAGTGAAGCGGGTGGGGGGACCGTAGCCTACGAGCAGTACTTC
.,.,TRBJ1-5,TRBV14,CASSDGGFGQPQHF,TGTGCCAGCAGCGACGGGGGATTTGGTCAGCCCCAGCATTTT
.,.,TRBJ2-5,TRBV7-3,CASSAAGETQYF,TGTGCCAGCAGCGCCGCCGGTGAGACCCAGTACTTC
.,TRBD1,TRBJ1-2,TRBV7-2,CASSKGDREWYTF,TGTGCCAGCAGCAAGGGGGACAGGGAGTGGTACACCTTC
.,.,TRBJ2-2,TRBV19,CASSTGQGATSGITGELFF,TGTGCCAGTAGTACAGGACAGGGGGCTACTAGCGGGATCACCGGGGAGCTGTTTTTT
.,TRBD1,TRBJ2-3,TRBV11-2,CASEGARRADTQYF,TGTGCCAGCGAGGGGGCGAGGCGTGCGGATACGCAGTATTTT
.,TRBD2,TRBJ2-2,TRBV11-2,CASSSLGGRANTGELFF,TGTGCCAGCAGCTCGTTGGGGGGGAGGGCGAACACCGGGGAGCTGTTTTTT
.,TRBD1,TRBJ1-2,TRBV19,CASSARDRGFSYGYTF,TGTGCCAGTAGTGCCCGGGACAGGGGGTTTAGCTATGGCTACACCTTC
.,TRBD1,TRBJ1-2,TRBV6-5,CASSYSTNRGYGYTF,TGTGCCAGCAGTTACTCGACCAACAGGGGGTATGGCTACACCTTC
.,.,TRBJ2-5,TRBV4-1,CASSQDRGTETQYF,TGCGCCAGCAGCCAAGATCGGGGAACGGAGACCCAGTACTTC
.,TRBD2,TRBJ2-7,TRBV9,CASSVDQGGAGEQYF,TGTGCCAGCAGCGTAGATCAGGGAGGGGCAGGCGAGCAGTACTTC
.,.,TRBJ1-4,TRBV5-5,CASSPPFRGSDPQGFMKLFF,TGTGCCAGCAGCCCCCCGTTCCGGGGTTCCGATCCTCAGGGATTTATGAAACTGTTTTTT
.,.,TRBJ1-1,TRBV7-4,CASSLNRNTEAFF,TGTGCCAGCAGCTTAAATCGGAACACTGAAGCTTTCTTT
.,.,TRBJ1-5,TRBV21-1,CATPRKGEPAPYSNQPQHF,TGTGCCACTCCCAGAAAAGGGGAACCCGCACCATATAGCAATCAGCCCCAGCATTTT
once,TRBD2,TRBJ2-5,TRBV5-1,CASSAGTSGRAGETQYF,TGCGCCAGCAGCGCCGGGACTAGCGGGAGGGCCGGGGAGACCCAGTACTTC
.,.,TRBJ2-5,TRBV12-5,CASADSNQETQYF,TGTGCTAGCGCCGACAGTAACCAAGAGACCCAGTACTTC
.,.,TRBJ1-5,TRBV7-2,CASSLRDYQPQHF,TGTGCCAGCAGCTTAAGGGACTATCAGCCCCAGCATTTT
.,TRBD2,TRBJ2-7,TRBV4-3,CASSQAGTSGSAFYEQYF,TGCGCCAGCAGCCAAGCCGGGACTAGCGGGAGTGCCTTCTACGAGCAGTACTTC
once,.,TRBJ1-1,TRBV6-5,CASSSGGHQNTEAFF,TGTGCCAGCAGTTCCGGCGGACACCAGAACACTGAAGCTTTCTTT
.,TRBD1,TRBJ2-4,TRBV5-1,CASSLGTDNRAVAKNIQYF,TGCGCCAGCAGCTTAGGGACAGACAATCGAGCGGTAGCCAAAAACATTCAGTACTTC